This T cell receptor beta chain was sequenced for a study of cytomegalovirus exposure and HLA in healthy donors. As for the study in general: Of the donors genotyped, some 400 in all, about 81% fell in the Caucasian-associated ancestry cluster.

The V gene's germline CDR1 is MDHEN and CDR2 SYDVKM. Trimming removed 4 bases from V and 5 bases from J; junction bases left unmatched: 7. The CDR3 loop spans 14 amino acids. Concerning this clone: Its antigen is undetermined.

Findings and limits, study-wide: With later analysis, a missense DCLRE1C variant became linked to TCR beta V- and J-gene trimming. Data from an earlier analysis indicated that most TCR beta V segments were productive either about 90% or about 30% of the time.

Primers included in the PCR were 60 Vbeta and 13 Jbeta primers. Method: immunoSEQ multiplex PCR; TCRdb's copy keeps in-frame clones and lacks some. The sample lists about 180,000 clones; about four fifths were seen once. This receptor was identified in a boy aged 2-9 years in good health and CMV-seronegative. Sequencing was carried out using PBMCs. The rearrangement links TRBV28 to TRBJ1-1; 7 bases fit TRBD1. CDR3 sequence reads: CASSSPGGWTEAFF. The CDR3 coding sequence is TGTGCCAGCAGTTCACCAGGGGGTTGGACTGAAGCTTTCTTT.